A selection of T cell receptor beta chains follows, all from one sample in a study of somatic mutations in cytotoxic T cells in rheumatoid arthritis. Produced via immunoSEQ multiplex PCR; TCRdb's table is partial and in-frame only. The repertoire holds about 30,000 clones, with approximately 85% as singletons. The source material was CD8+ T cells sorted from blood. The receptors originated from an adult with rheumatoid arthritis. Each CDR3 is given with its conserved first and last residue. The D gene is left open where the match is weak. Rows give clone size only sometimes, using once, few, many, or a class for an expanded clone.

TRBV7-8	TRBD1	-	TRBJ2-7	CASSLESATGAYEQYF	TGTGCCAGCAGCTTAGAGTCGGCGACAGGGGCCTACGAGCAGTACTTC
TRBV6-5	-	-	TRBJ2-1	CASSRGLPPQGEQFF	TGTGCCAGCAGCCGTGGACTACCGCCTCAGGGTGAGCAGTTCTTC
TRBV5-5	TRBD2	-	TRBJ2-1	CASSLVGLAGNEGNEQFF	TGTGCCAGCAGCTTGGTTGGGTTAGCGGGAAATGAAGGGAATGAGCAGTTCTTC
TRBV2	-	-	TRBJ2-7	CASSALRGYEQYF	TGTGCCAGCAGCGCGCTGAGGGGGTACGAGCAGTACTTC
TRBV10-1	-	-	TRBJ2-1	CASSERAPEGTNEQFF	TGCGCCAGCAGCGAAAGAGCTCCCGAGGGTACCAATGAGCAGTTCTTC
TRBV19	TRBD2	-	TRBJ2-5	CASSRTSGGARETQYF	TGTGCCAGTAGTAGGACTAGCGGGGGTGCCAGGGAGACCCAGTACTTC
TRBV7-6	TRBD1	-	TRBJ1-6	CASSPRDRDSYNSPLHF	TGTGCCAGCAGCCCGAGGGACAGGGACTCCTATAATTCACCCCTCCACTTT
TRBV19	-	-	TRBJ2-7	CASSPSTYEQYF	TGTGCCAGTAGTCCAAGTACCTACGAGCAGTACTTC
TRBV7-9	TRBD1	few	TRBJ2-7	CASSLASGTGGHEQYF	TGTGCCAGCAGCTTAGCCTCCGGGACAGGGGGGCACGAGCAGTACTTC
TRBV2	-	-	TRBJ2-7	CASSETAHGFF	TGTGCCAGCAGTGAAACGGCTCATGGGTTCTTC